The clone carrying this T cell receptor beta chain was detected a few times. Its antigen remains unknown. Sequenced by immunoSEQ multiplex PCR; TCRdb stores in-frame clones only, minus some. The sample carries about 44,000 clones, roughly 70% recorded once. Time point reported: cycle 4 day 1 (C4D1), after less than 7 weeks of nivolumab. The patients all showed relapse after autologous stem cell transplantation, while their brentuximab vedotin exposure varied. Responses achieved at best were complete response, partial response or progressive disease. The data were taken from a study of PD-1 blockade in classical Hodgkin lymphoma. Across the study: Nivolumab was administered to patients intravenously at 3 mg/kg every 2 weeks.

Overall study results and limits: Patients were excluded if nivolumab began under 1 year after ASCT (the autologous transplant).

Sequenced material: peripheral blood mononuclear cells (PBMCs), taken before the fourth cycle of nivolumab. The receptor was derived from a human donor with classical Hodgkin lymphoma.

The CDR3 region has the DNA TGTGCCAGCAGCTTAGGCAGGGGTTTCACCGGGGAGCTGTTTTTT. This encodes CASSLGRGFTGELFF. The V and J genes are TRBV11-2 and TRBJ2-2; the D gene is possibly TRBD1 (6 bases). The V end was cut by 1 base, the J end by 4 bases, with 10 bases between. CDR1 and CDR2 from the germline V gene are SGHAT and FQNNGV. This CDR3 is built from 15 residues.